A selection of T cell receptor beta chains follows, all from one sample in a study of OX40 agonist ivuxolimab in advanced cancers. Sequencing used immunoSEQ multiplex PCR; TCRdb keeps in-frame clones, though not all of them. This sample has 55,000 to 80,000 clones; about 85% occur once, and the top ten carry around 0.99%. Sequenced here: CD4+ or CD8+ T cells sorted from blood, sampled in a trial of the OX40 agonist ivuxolimab. These receptor sequences come from an adult with an advanced solid tumor such as melanoma, head and neck, liver or kidney cancer. Each CDR3 is given with its conserved first and last residue. Each record gives: clone size, V gene, J gene, D gene, CDR3 length, CDR3 protein, CDR3 DNA. The D gene is left open where the match is weak. Size tells how often a clone was seen (once, few, many) or the class of an expanded clone, and some rows leave it out.

abundance: .
v_gene: TRBV15
j_gene: TRBJ1-4
d_gene: .
len: 13
CDR3aa: CATSRGFREKLFF
CDR3nt: TGTGCCACCAGCAGAGGGTTCCGGGAAAAACTGTTTTTT

abundance: .
v_gene: TRBV30
j_gene: TRBJ1-1
d_gene: .
len: 14
CDR3aa: CAWNLRGKNTEAFF
CDR3nt: TGTGCCTGGAATCTGCGGGGGAAGAACACTGAAGCTTTCTTT

abundance: .
v_gene: TRBV5-4
j_gene: TRBJ2-1
d_gene: TRBD2
len: 15
CDR3aa: CASSPLAGAYNEQFF
CDR3nt: TGTGCCAGCAGCCCCCTAGCGGGAGCCTACAATGAGCAGTTCTTC

abundance: .
v_gene: TRBV5-6
j_gene: TRBJ2-7
d_gene: TRBD1
len: 13
CDR3aa: CASSSGQGYEQYF
CDR3nt: TGTGCCAGCAGCTCTGGACAGGGTTACGAGCAGTACTTC

abundance: .
v_gene: TRBV27
j_gene: TRBJ2-1
d_gene: TRBD2
len: 15
CDR3aa: CASRPEREIYNEQFF
CDR3nt: TGTGCCAGCAGACCAGAGCGGGAGATCTACAATGAGCAGTTCTTC

abundance: .
v_gene: TRBV28
j_gene: TRBJ2-5
d_gene: .
len: 14
CDR3aa: CASSWRLVRETQYF
CDR3nt: TGTGCCAGCAGTTGGAGACTAGTGCGGGAGACCCAGTACTTC

abundance: .
v_gene: TRBV27
j_gene: TRBJ2-7
d_gene: .
len: 13
CDR3aa: CASSLGPPYEQYF
CDR3nt: TGTGCCAGCAGTTTAGGCCCCCCCTACGAGCAGTACTTC

abundance: .
v_gene: TRBV7-9
j_gene: TRBJ1-4
d_gene: TRBD1
len: 16
CDR3aa: CASSSGQGRPNEKLFF
CDR3nt: TGTGCCAGCAGCTCGGGACAGGGGAGGCCTAATGAAAAACTGTTTTTT

abundance: .
v_gene: TRBV9
j_gene: TRBJ2-1
d_gene: .
len: 12
CDR3aa: CASSTRFNEQFF
CDR3nt: TGTGCCAGCAGCACCCGATTCAATGAGCAGTTCTTC

abundance: once
v_gene: TRBV10-3
j_gene: TRBJ2-5
d_gene: .
len: 12
CDR3aa: CAISELKETQYF
CDR3nt: TGTGCCATCAGTGAATTGAAAGAGACCCAGTACTTC

abundance: .
v_gene: TRBV7-9
j_gene: TRBJ2-1
d_gene: .
len: 13
CDR3aa: CASSLGPYNEQFF
CDR3nt: TGTGCCAGCAGCTTAGGACCTTACAATGAGCAGTTCTTC

abundance: .
v_gene: TRBV5-6
j_gene: TRBJ1-3
d_gene: TRBD1
len: 17
CDR3aa: CASSRRGRGESGNTIYF
CDR3nt: TGTGCCAGCAGCCGTAGGGGGCGAGGAGAATCCGGAAACACCATATATTTT

abundance: .
v_gene: TRBV2
j_gene: TRBJ2-7
d_gene: .
len: 14
CDR3aa: CASSGTALSYEQYF
CDR3nt: TGTGCCAGCAGTGGGACAGCCCTCTCCTACGAGCAGTACTTC

abundance: .
v_gene: TRBV4-1
j_gene: TRBJ2-5
d_gene: .
len: 14
CDR3aa: CASSRRQDQETQYF
CDR3nt: TGCGCCAGCAGCCGGCGACAGGACCAAGAGACCCAGTACTTC

abundance: .
v_gene: TRBV28
j_gene: TRBJ1-2
d_gene: .
len: 14
CDR3aa: CASSLGAAGLGYTF
CDR3nt: TGTGCCAGCAGTTTGGGAGCGGCAGGGCTAGGCTACACCTTC

abundance: .
v_gene: TRBV5-1
j_gene: TRBJ2-5
d_gene: .
len: 11
CDR3aa: CASRGEETQYF
CDR3nt: TGCGCCAGCAGGGGCGAAGAGACCCAGTACTTC

abundance: .
v_gene: TRBV27
j_gene: TRBJ2-7
d_gene: TRBD2
len: 15
CDR3aa: CASSSTSVLFHEQYF
CDR3nt: TGTGCCAGCAGTTCCACTAGCGTCTTGTTCCACGAGCAGTACTTC

abundance: .
v_gene: TRBV6-6
j_gene: TRBJ1-1
d_gene: .
len: 14
CDR3aa: CASSSRQGSTEAFF
CDR3nt: TGTGCCAGCAGTTCCCGCCAGGGGTCCACTGAAGCTTTCTTT